This paragraph reports one T cell receptor (beta chain). The CDR3 loop spans 14 amino acids. V was clipped by 2 bases and J by 6 bases; unmatched bases: 4. The germline gives CDR1 MNHNS, CDR2 SASEGT. Assay used: immunoSEQ multiplex PCR; TCRdb lists only in-frame clones, some missing. This table holds 80,000 to 130,000 clones, just over 90% found once. The sample comes from a study of T cell changes during pregnancy in multiple sclerosis. The chain has TRBV6-1 and TRBJ2-3; 8 bases map to TRBD2. This clonotype was sampled from a female donor with multiple sclerosis, enrolled in a pregnancy study. The sample here was peripheral blood, taken in the second trimester of pregnancy. CDR3 sequence reads: CASSETAGADTQYF. CDR3 bases: TGTGCCAGCAGTGAAACAGCGGGGGCCGATACGCAGTATTTT.